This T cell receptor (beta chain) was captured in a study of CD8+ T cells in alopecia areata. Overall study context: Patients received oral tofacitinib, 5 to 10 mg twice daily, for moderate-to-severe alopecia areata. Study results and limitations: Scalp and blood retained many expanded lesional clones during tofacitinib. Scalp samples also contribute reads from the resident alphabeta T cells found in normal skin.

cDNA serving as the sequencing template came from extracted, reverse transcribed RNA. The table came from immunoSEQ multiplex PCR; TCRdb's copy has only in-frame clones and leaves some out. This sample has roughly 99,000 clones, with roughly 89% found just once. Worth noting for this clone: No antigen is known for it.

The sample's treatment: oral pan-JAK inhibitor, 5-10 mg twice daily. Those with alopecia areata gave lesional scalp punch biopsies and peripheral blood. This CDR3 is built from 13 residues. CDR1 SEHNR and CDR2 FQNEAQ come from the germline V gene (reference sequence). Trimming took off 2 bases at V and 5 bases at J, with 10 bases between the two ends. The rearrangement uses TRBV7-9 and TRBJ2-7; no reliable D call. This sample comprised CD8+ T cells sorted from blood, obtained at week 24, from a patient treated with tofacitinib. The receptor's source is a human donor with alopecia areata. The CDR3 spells CASSLLGSHEQYF. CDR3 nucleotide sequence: TGTGCCAGCAGCTTACTCGGGTCGCACGAGCAGTACTTC.